Sequencing of this T cell receptor beta chain was carried out in a study of T cell repertoires in cytomegalovirus infection (dated by TCRdb to about 2019). Notes on the research overall: The peptide stimulations were aimed at well-studied HLA-B-restricted epitopes as well as recently identified HLA-C-restricted CMV epitopes, whose presentation resists viral immunomodulation. Because public TCR beta signatures pointed to carriage of CMV infection together with the matching HLA type, the HLA type of each donor mattered for the analysis. The study at large found these results: The ex vivo response was dominated by HLA-C-restricted CMV-specific TCR beta clonotypes, which also provided the single most frequent clonotype in two of eight donors. Cumulative frequency of public TCR beta family members discriminated carriers of CMV infection plus the relevant HLA type in this cohort and an independent 352-donor cohort.

Sequencing used an Illumina HiSeq 1500. TCRdb reanalyzed the raw reads on its own, using fastp at Q25 for trimming and MiXCR for clone calling, and kept in-frame beta chains. Every CDR3 protein is listed once, alongside the most common genes and DNA of its rows. The sample has roughly 860,000 distinct CDR3 sequences on record, approximately 29% of them singletons. Of the sample, around 12% is held by the ten largest clones. The CDR3 runs 14 residues from the cysteine to the phenylalanine. Only the CDR3 DNA is retained, 42 bases long and in frame from the first base. V trim: 5 bases; J trim: 3 bases; unmatched bases: 7. CDR1 and CDR2, per the germline V gene (reference sequence), are DFQATT and SNEGSKA. Worth noting for this clonotype: No cognate antigen has been identified for it. Per-base qualities were not stored, and no clone one base away is much larger.

The treatment or condition label here, explained by the study, means: in vitro stimulation with specific CMV peptide epitopes to enrich CMV-specific T cells. The material sequenced was cultured CD8+ T cells from PBMCs, taken from culture after CMV antigen stimulation. This TCR was recovered from a human donor in good health (CMV status not recorded). Some clones in this sample may be carry-over from other donors' samples. The chain uses TRBV20-1 and TRBJ2-3; 8 nucleotides in the junction match TRBD2. The nucleotides read TGCAGTGCTGCCCCACTAGCGGAAACAGATACGCAGTATTTT. This codes for CSAAPLAETDTQYF.